The T cell receptor (beta chain) under discussion was sequenced for a study of blood T cell repertoires in COVID-19. For the study at large: The analysed material was cDNA or gDNA that came from T cells, B-cell-depleted T cells, or PBMCs.

The CDR3 totals 13 residues. The V end lost 3 bases, the J end lost 5 bases, and 11 bases lay between the germline ends. Germline-derived CDR1 and CDR2 are SGHRS and YFSETQ. Authors' data handling: Amplification of reference gene primers provided the estimated nucleated cell counts. Measured with immunoSEQ multiplex PCR; TCRdb has only the in-frame clones, and not every one. That table is the source of V, J and clone size, and D and trimming were worked out from the DNA. The data contain some 160,000 clones, approximately 90% of them singletons. This TCR was sampled from a man between 18 and 35 years old with acute or convalescent COVID-19. The rearrangement uses TRBV5-1 and TRBJ2-5, with D unclear. The sequencing input was peripheral blood. The CDR3 DNA reads TGCGCCAGCAGCTCGGATACCGGGGAGACCCAGTACTTC. This sequence encodes CASSSDTGETQYF.